The next 28 T cell receptor beta chains were all read from a single sample in a study of blood T cell repertoires in COVID-19. The table came from immunoSEQ multiplex PCR; TCRdb's copy has only in-frame clones and leaves some out. The sample lists about 130,000 clones; around 81% were seen once. Sequencing input: peripheral blood. The origin of the receptors is a young man with COVID-19, enrolled during active disease.

This clone was counted once. The J gene is TRBJ2-1, the V gene TRBV5-1; 11 bases match TRBD2. In germline, CDR1 is SGHRS, CDR2 YFSETQ. The CDR3 loop spans 18 amino acids. V trimming: 4 bases; J trimming: 4 bases; junction bases outside the gene matches: 13. The CDR3 DNA reads as TGCGCCAGCAGCCCGGGACTAGCGGACTCTGAGGGGTACAATGAGCAGTTCTTC. Its translation is CASSPGLADSEGYNEQFF.

This clone was seen a single time. The V and J genes are TRBV5-4 and TRBJ2-1, with 9 bases lining up with TRBD2. This CDR3 comprises 16 residues. Trimming cost V 1 base and J 9 bases; bases outside gene matches: 11. Looked up from germline, CDR1 is SGHNT and CDR2 is YYREEE (reference sequence). For the CDR3, the DNA is TGTGCCAGCAGCTTGTGGGTAGCGGGAGTTTTTGCTGAGCAGTTCTTC. Its translation: CASSLWVAGVFAEQFF.

This rearrangement joins TRBV28 to TRBJ2-7; tentatively, D is TRBD1 (5 bases). Germline V gene lookup returns CDR1 MDHEN and CDR2 SYDVKM. With 7 bases removed from V and 1 base from J, the gap between germline ends came to 17 bases. CDR3 length equals 15 residues. CDR3 sequence: CASNSGLPVSYEQYF. The CDR3 bases are TGTGCCAGCAATTCAGGGTTGCCCGTTTCCTACGAGCAGTACTTC.

The chain uses TRBV18 and TRBJ2-6; 7 bases fit TRBD1. V lost 2 bases and J lost 4; bases outside the gene matches: 5. Germline CDR1 KGHSH, CDR2 LQKENI. The CDR3 is 16 residues long. The DNA for the CDR3 is TGTGCCAGCTCACCAATTACAGGGGCCGGGGCCAACGTCCTGACTTTC. Its protein is CASSPITGAGANVLTF.

V and J are TRBV2 and TRBJ2-1; a weak D match, TRBD2 (5 bases). CDR3 length equals 14 residues. V shed 3 bases and J shed 8 bases, with 14 bases lying between them. CDR1 and CDR2 (germline): SNHLY, FYNNEI. Here the CDR3 DNA reads TGTGCCAGCAGTGATCGGCTAGCCGGCCATGAGCAGTTCTTC. Amino acid sequence: CASSDRLAGHEQFF.

V gene TRBV7-3 combines with J gene TRBJ2-3; D might be TRBD1 (6 bases). The CDR3 extends over 14 amino acids. Germline V gene data show CDR1 as SGHTA and CDR2 as FQGTGA. V was pared by 1 base and J by 5 bases, with 10 bases between. CDR3 sequence (DNA): TGTGCCAGCAGCTTAAACAGGGCCGGAGATACGCAGTATTTT. Its translation is CASSLNRAGDTQYF.

The sample holds one count of this clone. The rearrangement links TRBV10-3 to TRBJ2-1; 7 nucleotides agree with TRBD2. Germline V gives CDR1 ENHRY, CDR2 SYGVKD. V lost 2 bases to trimming and J lost 5 bases; unmatched junction nucleotides: 6. This CDR3 has 15 amino acids. This chain's CDR3 is CAISEMRERDNEQFF. The CDR3 DNA is TGTGCCATCAGTGAGATGCGGGAGCGGGACAATGAGCAGTTCTTC.

This clone was observed once. The chain joins TRBV2 to TRBJ2-7; 7 bases align to TRBD1. The junction had 6 bases not matched to a gene; V was cut back by 2 bases and J by 2 bases. This CDR3 is 15 amino acids long. Germline V gene sequence: CDR1 SNHLY, CDR2 FYNNEI. Written as DNA, the CDR3 is TGTGCCAGCAGTGAACAGGGGGAAATGGCCTACGAGCAGTACTTC. Its protein product is CASSEQGEMAYEQYF. The variable domain in full, completed from reference TRBV2 and TRBJ2-7, reads EPEVTQTPSHQVTQMGQEVILRCVPISNHLYFYWYRQILGQKVEFLVSFYNNEISEKSEIFDDQFSVERPDGSNFTLKIRSTKLEDSAMYFCASSEQGEMAYEQYFGPGTRLTVT.

The chain is built from TRBV24-1 and TRBJ2-3; D may be TRBD1 (6 bases). The CDR3 contains 12 residues. CDR1 KGHDR and CDR2 SFDVKD come from the germline V gene. V was pared by 9 bases and J by 6 bases, with 12 bases between. The CDR3 sequence is CATGSGVDTQYF. Written as DNA, the CDR3 is TGTGCCACCGGCTCAGGGGTGGATACGCAGTATTTT.

This sequence joins TRBV27 and TRBJ2-3; the D gene is possibly TRBD1 (6 bases). Germline values: CDR1 MNHEY, CDR2 SMNVEV (reference sequence). V was shortened by 4 bases and J by 3 bases, with 23 bases between the two germline ends. This CDR3 contains 18 residues. CDR3 bases: TGTGCCAGCAGTTCCCACCGTGACAGGACCCCTTTGACAGATACGCAGTATTTT. This sequence encodes CASSSHRDRTPLTDTQYF.

The chain combines TRBV4-1 with TRBJ2-5, with a possible D match to TRBD2 (7 bases). The ends were cut back, 4 bases at V and 3 bases at J, with 18 bases in the middle. CDR1 is MGHRA, CDR2 YSYEKL, per germline. The CDR3 has 16 residues. CDR3 DNA sequence: TGCGCCAGCAGCCCCGGCGGGGCGGGGGCAGAAGAGACCCAGTACTTC. Encoded protein: CASSPGGAGAEETQYF.

The chain joins TRBV5-4 to TRBJ1-4; no clear D gene. CDR1 SGHNT and CDR2 YYREEE come from the germline V gene (reference sequence). Trimming cost V 4 bases and J 5 bases, with 12 bases left between them. CDR3 size: 14 residues. CDR3 nucleotides: TGTGCCAGCAGCCATAGTGCGGGGAATGAAAAACTGTTTTTT. Translated, it gives CASSHSAGNEKLFF.

The chain carries TRBV13 and TRBJ2-5; 9 nucleotides agree with TRBD1. The CDR3 extends over 16 amino acids. V was clipped by 5 bases and J by 3 bases; unmatched bases: 10. Germline V lookup: CDR1 PRHDT, CDR2 FYEKMQ (reference sequence). The CDR3 region is CASSGRGTGKKETQYF. In DNA form, the CDR3 reads TGTGCCAGCAGCGGCCGCGGGACAGGGAAGAAAGAGACCCAGTACTTC. Full variable domain (outside the CDR3, taken from reference TRBV13 and TRBJ2-5): AAGVIQSPRHLIKEKRETATLKCYPIPRHDTVYWYQQGPGQDPQFLISFYEKMQSDKGSIPDRFSAQQFSDYHSELNMSSLELGDSALYFCASSGRGTGKKETQYFGPGTRLLVL.

V gene TRBV29-1 combines with J gene TRBJ2-5, with D perhaps TRBD1 (6 bases). Trimming shortened V by 3 bases and J by 9 bases, and 17 bases separated the two germline ends. The CDR3 spans 13 residues. Per the germline V gene, CDR1 is SQVTM and CDR2 is ANQGSEA. The CDR3 nucleotides read TGCAGCGTTGATATAGCTCCAGCAGGGGCCCAGTACTTC. Amino acids: CSVDIAPAGAQYF.

V is TRBV30 and J is TRBJ1-4; D not certain. The germline V gene has CDR1 GTSNPN and CDR2 SVGIG (reference sequence). The CDR3 length is 14 residues. Trimming took off 1 base at V and 5 bases at J, with 11 bases between the two ends. This CDR3 is CAWSAYSKNEKLFF. In DNA form, the CDR3 reads TGTGCCTGGAGTGCGTACAGCAAGAATGAAAAACTGTTTTTT.

V gene TRBV6-6 combines with J gene TRBJ1-2; a weak D match, TRBD1 (6 bases). V shed 4 bases and J shed 6 bases, with 18 bases lying between them. This CDR3 is 15 amino acids long. CDR1 is MNHNY and CDR2 is SVGAGI in the germline V gene (reference sequence). The CDR3 region has the DNA TGTGCCAGCAGTTTGAACAGGGAGGGTGAAAATGGCTACACCTTC. It encodes CASSLNREGENGYTF.

V and J are TRBV12-3 or TRBV12-4 and TRBJ2-2, with 7 bases matching TRBD2. V was clipped by 11 bases and J by 3 bases; unmatched bases: 6. CDR3 length: 13 amino acids. The CDR3 protein is CAVFGGYTGELFF. CDR3 DNA: TGTGCCGTTTTCGGGGGGTACACCGGGGAGCTGTTTTTT.

A few counts support this clone. The gene calls are TRBV11-2 and TRBJ2-7, with 9 bases identical to TRBD2. Germline V gene data show CDR1 as SGHAT and CDR2 as FQNNGV. The V segment lost 5 bases and the J segment 4 bases; nucleotides outside the gene matches: 9. The CDR3 is made up of 15 amino acids. The CDR3 is CASSRSGSISYEQYF. CDR3 DNA sequence: TGTGCCAGCAGCCGTAGCGGGAGTATCTCGTACGAGCAGTACTTC.

This clone was counted only a few times. The chain combines TRBV28 with TRBJ2-6, with D perhaps TRBD1 (6 bases). Trimming removed 10 bases at V and 0 bases at J, with 19 bases between. The CDR3 contains 17 residues. Germline V lookup: CDR1 MDHEN, CDR2 SYDVKM. As DNA, the CDR3 is TGTGCCATTGCCCCCCAACAGGGAAGCTCTGGGGCCAACGTCCTGACTTTC. It specifies CAIAPQQGSSGANVLTF.

This clone occurred a few times. The J gene is TRBJ2-7, the V gene TRBV13, with 16 bases that match TRBD2. CDR3 size: 17 residues. Germline CDR1 is PRHDT and CDR2 is FYEKMQ (reference sequence). Unmatched junction bases numbered 7, after V lost 5 bases and J lost 3 bases. The CDR3 sequence: CASSGPGLAGGIYEQYF. CDR3 DNA sequence: TGTGCCAGCAGCGGTCCGGGACTAGCGGGAGGGATCTACGAGCAGTACTTC. Based on the CDR3 plus reference TRBV13 and TRBJ2-7, the full variable domain is AAGVIQSPRHLIKEKRETATLKCYPIPRHDTVYWYQQGPGQDPQFLISFYEKMQSDKGSIPDRFSAQQFSDYHSELNMSSLELGDSALYFCASSGPGLAGGIYEQYFGPGTRLTVT.

This sequence joins TRBV15 and TRBJ1-1; possible D gene TRBD1, 6 bases. Trimming pared 0 bases from V and 1 base from J, leaving 9 bases between. The CDR3 is 15 residues long. Germline lookup yields CDR1 LNHNV and CDR2 YYDKDF (reference sequence). The CDR3 loop is CATSRDLGQNTEAFF. The CDR3 DNA reads as TGTGCCACCAGCAGAGATCTGGGACAGAACACTGAAGCTTTCTTT. The whole variable domain, remainder taken from reference TRBV15 and TRBJ1-1, is DAMVIQNPRYQVTQFGKPVTLSCSQTLNHNVMYWYQQKSSQAPKLLFHYYDKDFNNEADTPDNFQSRRPNTSFCFLDIRSPGLGDTAMYLCATSRDLGQNTEAFFGQGTRLTVV.

The gene calls are TRBV24-1 and TRBJ2-7; D might be TRBD2 (6 bases). CDR1 and CDR2 from the germline V gene are KGHDR and SFDVKD. With 5 bases removed from V and 5 bases from J, the gap between germline ends came to 18 bases. The CDR3 has 15 residues. This CDR3 is CATSGLGPSGDEQYF. DNA of the CDR3: TGTGCCACCAGTGGACTTGGGCCCTCGGGGGACGAGCAGTACTTC.

The rearrangement uses TRBV3-1 (or the pseudogene TRBV3-2) and TRBJ2-1, with 11 bases matching TRBD2. Germline loops: CDR1 LGHDT, CDR2 YNNKEL (reference sequence). The trim removed 4 bases at V and 7 bases at J, leaving 12 bases unmatched. This CDR3 region has 17 residues. The chain's CDR3 is CASSPSFSGGAGNEQFF. Here the CDR3 DNA reads TGTGCCAGCAGCCCGTCCTTTAGCGGGGGGGCCGGGAATGAGCAGTTCTTC.

In DNA form, the CDR3 reads TGTGCCAGCAGTTACGGGAGTCGGCGAGAAAAACTGTTTTTT. It yields the protein CASSYGSRREKLFF. The chain recombines TRBV6-2 or TRBV6-3 with TRBJ1-4; no definite D call. Per germline, CDR1 MNHEY and CDR2 SVGEGT. The CDR3 has 14 amino acids. V was clipped by 2 bases and J by 8 bases, with 12 bases between them.

The V and J genes are TRBV5-1 and TRBJ2-1, with TRBD1 identical over 7 bases. Trimming removed 4 bases from V and 3 bases from J; junction bases left unmatched: 16. The CDR3 covers 18 residues. Per the germline V gene, CDR1 is SGHRS and CDR2 is YFSETQ. The CDR3 loop is CASSAGNRSGQSYNEQFF. The CDR3 DNA follows: TGCGCCAGCAGCGCGGGCAACCGTTCGGGACAGAGCTACAATGAGCAGTTCTTC.

The rearrangement links TRBV11-2 to TRBJ2-7; possibly TRBD2 for D (5 bases). Trimming removed 4 bases at V and 3 bases at J, with 13 bases between. This CDR3 has 14 residues. Germline assignment: CDR1 SGHAT and CDR2 FQNNGV. The CDR3, as DNA: TGTGCCAGCAGCTCGGGGATGCGAAACTACGAGCAGTACTTC. Translating it yields CASSSGMRNYEQYF.

The rearrangement joins TRBV5-6 to TRBJ2-3, with 11 bases matching TRBD2. The CDR3 length is 17 residues. Germline trimming cut 4 bases from V and 2 bases from J; bases unmatched to any gene: 9. The V gene's germline CDR1 is SGHDT and CDR2 YYEEEE. In DNA form, the CDR3 reads TGTGCCAGCAGCCGCATCCTGACTAGCGGGAACACAGATACGCAGTATTTT. It encodes CASSRILTSGNTDTQYF.

The V and J genes are TRBV5-1 and TRBJ2-7, with 12 bases fitting TRBD1. Germline V gene data show CDR1 as SGHRS and CDR2 as YFSETQ. The CDR3 extends over 14 amino acids. The CDR3 region has the DNA TGCGCTAGCGGGACAGGGGGCTTTAGTAACGAGCAGTACTTC. This gives the protein CASGTGGFSNEQYF.